This T cell receptor (beta chain) appears in the sequencing data of a study of T cells in localized non-small cell lung cancer. Findings and caveats of the study: Heterogeneity remains possible, as sequencing covered one tumor region only. Among the top 100 tumor clones, a median about 59 appeared in adjacent lung.

Details on this clone: What it binds is unknown.

Libraries were prepared by immunoSEQ multiplex PCR; TCRdb keeps only in-frame clonotypes and omits some of them. The repertoire holds 45,000 to 60,000 clones, with roughly 88% as singletons. The specimen was peripheral blood, collected before any cancer treatment. This clonotype was sampled from a woman aged 40-69 years with stage I lung adenocarcinoma.

CDR3 protein: CASSNWDRGRLNTEAFF. Written as DNA, the CDR3 is TGTGCCAGCAGCAATTGGGACAGGGGGCGTCTGAACACTGAAGCTTTCTTT. The chain combines TRBV21-1 with TRBJ1-1; the table's TRBD1 call for D was not verified on the DNA. TRBV21-1 is classified as a pseudogene. The CDR3 extends over 17 amino acids.